Following are 28 T cell receptor beta chains from one sample sequenced in a study of control samples from healthy donors and cancer patients. Measured with immunoSEQ multiplex PCR; TCRdb has only the in-frame clones, and not every one. The sample lists 130,000 or so clones, approximately 91% occurring once. Material: blood. The receptors come from a man aged 45-65 years in good health.

The chain uses TRBV3-1 (or the pseudogene TRBV3-2) and TRBJ2-1; TRBD2 is a possible D gene (5 bases). The ends were cut back, 4 bases at V and 3 bases at J, with 13 bases in the middle. CDR3 length equals 15 residues. Germline lookup yields CDR1 LGHDT and CDR2 YNNKEL (reference sequence). DNA for the CDR3: TGTGCCAGCAGCCCCTCGGGGTCTATCTACAATGAGCAGTTCTTC. Amino acids: CASSPSGSIYNEQFF.

V gene TRBV7-9 combines with J gene TRBJ2-1; D is perhaps TRBD2 (5 bases). Germline V gives CDR1 SEHNR, CDR2 FQNEAQ (reference sequence). Trimming took 2 bases from V and 3 from J, leaving 11 bases between them. The length of the CDR3 is 15 residues. The CDR3 here is CASSLLSGYYNEQFF. DNA for the CDR3: TGTGCCAGCAGCTTATTATCGGGGTACTACAATGAGCAGTTCTTC.

This chain uses TRBV11-3 with TRBJ2-2; D is tentatively TRBD1 or TRBD2 (5 bases each). CDR3 length: 16 amino acids. Trimming shortened V by 2 bases and J by 0 bases, and 10 bases separated the two germline ends. The germline V gene encodes CDR1 SGHNT and CDR2 YENEEA. The CDR3 loop is CASSLFGASNTGELFF. As DNA, the CDR3 is TGTGCCAGCAGCTTATTCGGGGCATCGAACACCGGGGAGCTGTTTTTT.

The genes are TRBV11-3 and TRBJ2-1; 13 nucleotides line up with TRBD2. This CDR3 spans 18 amino acids. The V segment lost 5 bases and the J segment 8 bases; nucleotides outside the gene matches: 15. Germline loops: CDR1 SGHNT, CDR2 YENEEA. CDR3 sequence reads: CASSPSGGGTSGDYEQFF. The CDR3 bases are TGTGCCAGCAGCCCCAGTGGCGGAGGGACTAGCGGGGACTATGAGCAGTTCTTC.

The chain joins TRBV2 to TRBJ2-7, with D maybe TRBD2 (5 bases). Trimming stripped 7 bases from V and 4 bases from J, with 8 bases between. The CDR3 runs 11 residues. The V gene's germline CDR1 is SNHLY and CDR2 FYNNEI. This CDR3 reads CASNRGYEQYF. In nucleotides, the CDR3 is TGTGCCAGCAACCGGGGTTACGAGCAGTACTTC.

The chain joins TRBV15 to TRBJ2-7; D gene unclear. The CDR3 sequence is 14 residues long. V lost 1 base and J 3 bases, leaving 10 bases between the germline ends. Germline V gene data show CDR1 as LNHNV and CDR2 as YYDKDF (reference sequence). The CDR3 loop reads CATSRGGSGYEQYF. In DNA, the CDR3 is TGTGCCACCAGCAGAGGGGGTTCCGGCTACGAGCAGTACTTC.

This chain connects TRBV11-3 to TRBJ2-3; D gene unclear. This CDR3 has 15 amino acids. V lost 2 bases and J 3 bases, leaving 12 bases between the germline ends. The V gene's germline CDR1 is SGHNT and CDR2 YENEEA. CDR3 DNA: TGTGCCAGCAGCTTACGTTTATCAGCAACAGATACGCAGTATTTT. Its translation is CASSLRLSATDTQYF.

The chain carries TRBV10-3 and TRBJ2-3; 9 bases align to TRBD2. The CDR3 has 17 amino acids. J lost 4 bases, V lost 6 bases, and 14 bases had no gene match. CDR1 and CDR2 (germline): ENHRY, SYGVKD. The DNA for the CDR3 is TGTGCCATCAGGAGTACGACTGGCGGGGGGGGTCCAGATACGCAGTATTTT. Translating gives CAIRSTTGGGGPDTQYF.

This chain uses TRBV6-5 with TRBJ2-7; tentative D call: TRBD2 (5 bases). CDR3 length equals 13 residues. Germline CDR1 reads MNHEY; CDR2 reads SVGAGI. Trimming stripped 7 bases from V and 1 base from J, with 11 bases between. CDR3 DNA sequence: TGTGCCAGCATCCAGACGGGATCCTACGAGCAGTACTTC. Translation: CASIQTGSYEQYF.

The chain joins TRBV19 to TRBJ2-1; no definite D call. V was trimmed by 5 bases and J by 0 bases, leaving 8 bases between them. The CDR3 runs to 14 residues. Germline V CDR1 and CDR2: LNHDA, SQIVND (reference sequence). The CDR3 DNA reads as TGTGCCAGTAGTTCGTTGGTCTCCTACAATGAGCAGTTCTTC. Its protein is CASSSLVSYNEQFF.

The CDR3, as DNA: TGTGCCAGCAGCCAGGGTCAAGAGACCCAGTACTTC. Translating gives CASSQGQETQYF. The chain links TRBV11-2 to TRBJ2-5, with D perhaps matching TRBD1 (5 bases). V was clipped by 5 bases and J by 2 bases, with 6 bases between them. CDR1 SGHAT and CDR2 FQNNGV come from the germline V gene. The CDR3 runs to 12 residues.

This clone was seen only a few times. This chain connects TRBV2 to TRBJ1-2; D is unclear. The CDR3 extends over 12 amino acids. V lost 6 bases, J lost 6 bases, and 11 bases lay in between. Germline CDR1 is SNHLY and CDR2 is FYNNEI. Here the CDR3 DNA reads TGTGCCAGCAGCCCGACCGGGGATGGCTACACCTTC. It codes for CASSPTGDGYTF.

The chain has TRBV5-6 and TRBJ1-3, with D tentatively TRBD1 (5 bases). This CDR3 region has 16 residues. Trimming took 3 bases from V and 4 from J, leaving 17 bases between them. Germline CDR1 is SGHDT and CDR2 is YYEEEE. The CDR3 sequence is CASSSTLGGSGNTIYF. DNA for the CDR3: TGTGCCAGCAGCTCCACGTTGGGGGGATCGGGAAACACCATATATTTT.

This clone showed up just once. The chain is built from TRBV9 and TRBJ2-5; 7 nucleotides align to TRBD1. This CDR3 contains 15 residues. The germline CDR1 and CDR2 sequences are SGDLS and YYNGEE. V gave up 1 base and J gave up 5 bases; unmatched junction bases: 8. CDR3 amino acids: CASSVRTGGFETQYF. The CDR3 region has the DNA TGTGCCAGCAGCGTACGGACAGGAGGATTTGAGACCCAGTACTTC.

This chain links TRBV28 with TRBJ1-2, with a possible D match to TRBD1 (6 bases). Germline CDR1 and CDR2: MDHEN and SYDVKM. The CDR3 contains 14 residues. V was pared by 6 bases and J by 4 bases, with 15 bases between. CDR3 sequence: CASRGTGFFYGYTF. CDR3 DNA sequence: TGTGCCAGCAGAGGAACAGGGTTTTTCTATGGCTACACCTTC.

The genes are TRBV2 and TRBJ2-7; perhaps TRBD1 as D (6 bases). CDR3 size: 14 residues. The germline V gene encodes CDR1 SNHLY and CDR2 FYNNEI. V lost 4 bases to trimming and J lost 2 bases, with 12 bases between them. The CDR3 DNA follows: TGTGCCAGCAGTGTAGACAGGATTACCTACGAGCAGTACTTC. Translating gives CASSVDRITYEQYF.

The J gene is TRBJ2-3, the V gene TRBV5-4, with D possibly called TRBD1 or TRBD2 (6 bases each). Trimming shortened V by 4 bases and J by 5 bases, and 17 bases separated the two germline ends. The CDR3 spans 15 residues. Germline CDR1 reads SGHNT; CDR2 reads YYREEE (reference sequence). The CDR3 sequence: CASSEGGPRRDTQYF. DNA of the CDR3: TGTGCCAGCAGCGAGGGGGGCCCGAGGAGAGATACGCAGTATTTT.

This chain connects TRBV9 to TRBJ2-2; D may correspond to TRBD1 or TRBD2 (7 bases each). The CDR3 consists of 16 residues. In germline, CDR1 is SGDLS, CDR2 YYNGEE. V was pared by 3 bases and J by 6 bases, with 18 bases between. This CDR3 reads CASSGSGGEKPGELFF. CDR3 nucleotides: TGTGCCAGCAGCGGTTCAGGGGGGGAAAAACCCGGGGAGCTGTTTTTT.

The chain joins TRBV11-2 to TRBJ2-7; no clear D gene. Germline V gene lookup returns CDR1 SGHAT and CDR2 FQNNGV. V was trimmed by 0 bases and J by 3 bases, leaving 6 bases between them. The CDR3 has 13 amino acids. CDR3 protein: CASSLEPFYEQYF. The CDR3 DNA reads as TGTGCCAGCAGCTTAGAGCCCTTCTACGAGCAGTACTTC.

The chain is built from TRBV28 and TRBJ2-3; 11 nucleotides line up with TRBD2. The V and J ends lost 5 bases and 5 bases, in that order; junction bases with no gene match: 9. From germline, CDR1 is MDHEN and CDR2 SYDVKM. The CDR3 is made up of 16 amino acids. The CDR3: CASSPYSGGAQDTQYF. DNA for the CDR3: TGTGCCAGCAGTCCCTATAGCGGGGGGGCCCAAGATACGCAGTATTTT.

The V gene is TRBV7-2, the J gene TRBJ1-5, with unresolved D. The V gene lost 1 base and the J gene lost 3 bases, with 7 bases spanning the gap. This CDR3 is 14 amino acids long. Germline V gene data show CDR1 as SGHTA and CDR2 as FQGNSA. The CDR3 reads CASSLEWANQPQHF. The CDR3 DNA reads TGTGCCAGCAGCTTAGAATGGGCCAATCAGCCCCAGCATTTT.

V usage is TRBV7-3 and J usage is TRBJ2-1, with 7 bases matching TRBD1. Per germline, CDR1 SGHTA and CDR2 FQGTGA. The CDR3 contains 15 residues. J lost 3 bases, V lost 3 bases, and 5 bases had no gene match. The CDR3, as DNA: TGTGCCAGCAGCTTTCAGGCAGGGGGCTACAATGAGCAGTTCTTC. This encodes CASSFQAGGYNEQFF.

The genes are TRBV6-5 and TRBJ2-1, with D tentatively TRBD1 (7 bases). Germline lookup yields CDR1 MNHEY and CDR2 SVGAGI. The CDR3 has 13 residues. V lost 6 bases, J lost 8 bases, and 14 bases lay in between. The CDR3 is CASSQGGWDEQFF. The CDR3 DNA is TGTGCCAGCAGCCAGGGGGGCTGGGATGAGCAGTTCTTC.

V is TRBV3-1 (or the pseudogene TRBV3-2) and J is TRBJ1-2; TRBD1 matches at 7 bases. This CDR3 comprises 15 residues. Germline lookup yields CDR1 LGHDT and CDR2 YNNKEL (reference sequence). Trimming cost V 0 bases and J 4 bases; bases outside gene matches: 5. CDR3 sequence reads: CASSQDHRGFYGYTF. The CDR3 nucleotides are TGTGCCAGCAGCCAAGACCACAGGGGTTTCTATGGCTACACCTTC.

The chain couples TRBV4-1 to TRBJ1-1; the D is unclear. The V and J ends lost 0 bases and 0 bases respectively, with 8 bases between them. The CDR3 length is 15 residues. The germline V gene encodes CDR1 MGHRA and CDR2 YSYEKL. The CDR3 region is CASSQERSLNTEAFF. The DNA of the CDR3 is TGCGCCAGCAGCCAAGAGCGGAGTTTGAACACTGAAGCTTTCTTT.

The chain has TRBV4-1 and TRBJ1-2; unclear D gene. Trimming cost V 1 base and J 7 bases, with 13 bases left between them. The CDR3 loop spans 14 amino acids. In germline, CDR1 is MGHRA, CDR2 YSYEKL. CDR3 in amino acids: CASSQVRLLGGYTF. CDR3 nucleotide sequence: TGCGCCAGCAGCCAAGTACGTCTGCTAGGTGGCTACACCTTC.

The CDR3 region has the DNA TGCGCCAGCAGCTTGGCCCCACCGGGACAGGGGAGGGACTACGAGCAGTACTTC. Its translation is CASSLAPPGQGRDYEQYF. V and J are TRBV5-1 and TRBJ2-7, with 10 positions matching TRBD1. Germline V gene sequence: CDR1 SGHRS, CDR2 YFSETQ. The CDR3 loop spans 18 amino acids. Germline trimming cut 0 bases from V and 3 bases from J; bases unmatched to any gene: 12.

This clone was observed once. The genes are TRBV12-2 and TRBJ2-7; the D call of TRBD1 is as the table states it, not checked on the DNA. TRBV12-2 is an annotated pseudogene. There are 13 residues in the CDR3. The CDR3 region is CASRWDRGYEQYF. The CDR3 DNA reads as TGTGCAAGTCGTTGGGACAGGGGCTACGAGCAGTACTTC.